This TCR beta chain was obtained from a study of blood T cells in healthy people across ages (dated by TCRdb to the mid-2010s). Background on the whole study: In model experiments, roughly one uniquely barcoded TCR beta cDNA molecule per two T cells was captured by template switching. To track age-related changes in TCR beta repertoire diversity, the study relied on deep sequencing normalized with unique cDNA molecular identifiers. The donors were divided into four age groups: young (average roughly 17 years), middle-aged (roughly 40), aged (about 62) and long-lived (more than 75). Two additional independent replicas of 1 million unique cDNA reads from the same blood draw were analyzed for two donors (one aged 18 to 29 and one aged 80 or older).

Overall study outcomes, separate from this receptor: Estimates of total diversity from one million sequenced T cells were regarded as lower bounds and underestimates. There was a strong correlation between observed TCR beta diversity and the percentage of naive T cells measured by flow cytometry. Compared with the aged group, more naive CD4+ T cells, fewer expanded clones and increased TCR diversity were shown by the long-lived group, suggesting age selection. The CMV infection status of donors was not known, potentially confounding age-related changes in expanded clonotypes. Because profiling used bulk unsorted PBMCs, naive and antigen-experienced compartments could not be compared conclusively. As age increased, observed TCR beta diversity per million T cells dropped in a roughly linear way, and a significant reduction was already evident by age about 40.

To prepare the library, 5' RACE was applied. The instrument was an Illumina HiSeq 2500. A second PCR of about 6 to 11 cycles was run with a J-beta primer mix and a sample-barcoded 5' primer. A template-switch 5' adaptor carrying 12 random nucleotides introduced a unique molecular identifier onto each TCR beta cDNA molecule. Each sample yielded at least 2.5 million CDR3-containing paired-end reads. All of the RNA was converted into first-strand cDNA using the Mint cDNA synthesis kit, with a TRBC-specific oligonucleotide serving as the primer. All cDNA was treated with uracil-DNA glycosylase and then went through a first 18-cycle PCR with the universal primers M1SS and BC2_uni_R. The original methods were these. Normalization of each sample was performed by random selection of 1 million high-quality reads, each carrying a distinct molecular identifier. Reads with shared molecular identifiers were discarded instead of being binned into consensus sequences. MiTCR, with a Q25 quality threshold and the strictest error-elimination algorithm, was used for CDR3 identification, clonotype clustering and error correction. Lower-bound total TCR beta diversity was estimated with a nonparametric unseen species model using Euler transformation. TCRdb applied fastp at Q25 and MiXCR to the public reads, then kept only in-frame beta chains. Identical CDR3 proteins give one entry, which carries the most common genes and DNA. TCRdb, not the original authors, processed these V and J calls. The sample table holds about 930,000 distinct CDR3 sequences, of which around 29% were seen once. The ten largest clones add up to 9.5% to 13% of the sample.

The donors were 40 or so Caucasian individuals from Russia, aged roughly 6 to 100 years, who were systemically healthy. Each donor gave approximately 9.3 milliliters of peripheral blood, collected into EDTA-treated Vacutainer tubes. Ficoll-Paque density-gradient centrifugation was used to isolate PBMCs, with at least 6 million per sample. Total RNA was extracted from PBMCs with Trizol reagent, with at least 5.5 micrograms obtained per sample. The percentages of naive CD45RAhigh/CD27high T cells were determined by flow cytometry on a PBMC aliquot from every donor. Clipping removes 4 bases from V and 8 bases from J, with 8 as the unmatched junction base count. The CDR3 starts with the cysteine, ends with the phenylalanine, and has 14 residues. Only the CDR3 part of the read is kept: 42 bases, read in frame from the first base. The sample holds a few counts of this clonotype. It has no known antigen specificity. No much larger clonotype is one base removed from it; base qualities were not supplied.

These data were likewise used in another study, on T cells of mothers and their children. Per that second paper: The donors were nine systemically healthy Caucasian individuals, made up of three mothers and their six children. cDNA synthesis consumed the entire amount of extracted RNA, loaded at about 1.5 ug RNA in each 15 ul reaction. In the second PCR, sample barcodes and 2-4 random nucleotides were introduced via the M1S primer. Each mother yielded over 10 million TCR beta CDR3 reads and each child roughly 2.9 million reads. TCR recombination output is similarly shaped by thymic selection in related and unrelated pairs, with a minor effect exerted by inherited differences. Normalized repertoire overlap was always found to be slightly, but never significantly, higher in related mother-child pairs than in unrelated mother-child pairs. No persistent microchimeric T cell clones were found, with a detection sensitivity of 85 to 100 clones per million clonotypes. In the study, deep NGS was used to compare the TCR beta repertoires of mothers and children, and features distinguishing related mother-child pairs from unrelated individuals were sought. On average, the children were roughly 10 +/- 4 years old, while the mothers were 40 +/- 4 years old. After adapters were ligated using NEBNext reagents, the libraries underwent 100+100 nt paired-end sequencing on an Illumina HiSeq 2000. To prevent cross-contamination, the mother and child libraries were prepared a month apart and were sequenced in separate runs. For each donor, between about 500,000 and 2,000,000 distinct TCR beta clonotypes were identified. Naive TCR beta clonotypes were estimated from low-frequency clonotypes matched to each donor's FACS-determined naive share, without sorting.

The sequence was obtained from a woman between 40 and 50 years old in good health. The specimen was blood. The receptor chain draws on TRBV12-3 or TRBV12-4 and TRBJ2-1; 7 nucleotides in the junction match TRBD2. The CDR3 region: CASSSSGEGDEQFF. The nucleotide sequence reads TGTGCCAGCAGTTCTTCCGGGGAGGGCGATGAGCAGTTCTTC.